The clone carrying this T cell receptor (beta chain) was detected ten times or more. TCR beta CDR3 regions were amplified from RNA transcripts. An initial round of RT-PCR targeting the TCR CDR3 relied on the HTBI primer set. One entry per CDR3 protein, called by TCRdb with MiXCR from the multiplex PCR reads. The sample includes fewer than 550,000 distinct CDR3 sequences, approximately 15% seen only once; the top ten take almost 8%. The sample is drawn from a study of T cells in Graves' hyperthyroidism and ophthalmopathy. Deletions cut 0 bases from V and 3 bases from J, with 12 bases between. From germline, CDR1 is MNHEY and CDR2 SVGAGI. This CDR3 comprises 15 residues.

The specimen sequenced was blood. This clonotype was sampled from a young woman with Graves' hyperthyroidism. The gene calls are TRBV6-5 and TRBJ2-7; D uncertain. Here the CDR3 reads CASSYSAESYYEQYF. The CDR3 DNA reads as TGTGCCAGCAGTTACTCGGCAGAGTCGTACTACGAGCAGTACTTC.